This T cell receptor beta chain was observed in a study of neoadjuvant anti-PD-1 for oral cavity cancer. As regards this clone: What it recognizes is unknown.

The study, taken as a whole, reports: Each response group had just a few patients in TCR analyses.

Trimming removed 4 bases at V and 2 bases at J, with 15 bases between. The CDR3 is 16 residues long. Germline V gene data show CDR1 as MGHDK and CDR2 as SYGVNS. TCRdb keeps only in-frame clones here, not all; method: immunoSEQ multiplex PCR. The sample records over 11,000 clones, 70% to 80% being singletons. The rearrangement uses TRBV25-1 and TRBJ2-1; D gene ambiguous. The sequence was obtained from a person aged 40 to 85 with oral cavity squamous cell carcinoma. Sample: PBMCs, taken before nivolumab (anti-PD-1) treatment. The CDR3 nucleotides are TGTGCCAGCAGTGGATCCAGGAGAGGAACCTACAATGAGCAGTTCTTC. Its translation is CASSGSRRGTYNEQFF.